The 18 T cell receptor beta chains in this list originate from one sample, sequenced in a study of blood T cell repertoires in COVID-19. Profiled with immunoSEQ multiplex PCR; TCRdb holds only in-frame clones, not every one. Of about 200,000 clones in the sample, approximately 80% were seen once. The sequencing input was peripheral blood. Receptors were obtained from a woman of 80 years or more with acute or convalescent COVID-19.

The chain carries TRBV4-3 and TRBJ1-4, with D perhaps matching TRBD1 (5 bases). V was cut by 6 bases and J by 6 bases, with 17 bases left in between. The CDR3 spans 15 residues. Germline V gene lookup returns CDR1 LGHNA and CDR2 YSLEER. CDR3 amino acids: CASRQHRQSDEKLFF. CDR3 nucleotide sequence: TGCGCCAGCAGGCAACACCGACAGTCGGATGAAAAACTGTTTTTT.

The genes are TRBV18 and TRBJ1-1; TRBD1 might be the D (6 bases). Per germline, CDR1 KGHSH and CDR2 LQKENI. V lost 0 bases and J lost 4, with 18 bases in between. CDR3 size: 17 residues. The CDR3 bases are TGTGCCAGCTCACCACCGATGGGGGCCGTTTTGGGCACTGAAGCTTTCTTT. Its protein product is CASSPPMGAVLGTEAFF.

This chain links TRBV27 with TRBJ1-1; possibly TRBD1 for D (6 bases). This CDR3 is built from 15 residues. V dropped 2 bases and J dropped 2 bases, with 12 bases sitting between them. Germline V lookup: CDR1 MNHEY, CDR2 SMNVEV (reference sequence). The CDR3 nucleotides read TGTGCCAGCAGTTTACACCATGGGGGCAACACTGAAGCTTTCTTT. It translates to CASSLHHGGNTEAFF.

CDR3: CASSLRGGLNEKLFF. The CDR3 DNA is TGTGCCAGCAGCTTAAGGGGGGGCCTTAATGAAAAACTGTTTTTT. The chain uses TRBV7-8 and TRBJ1-4; a possible D gene is TRBD1 (6 bases). Per germline, CDR1 SGHVS and CDR2 FQNEAQ. V was cut by 2 bases and J by 4 bases, with 11 bases left in between. The CDR3 is made up of 15 amino acids.

V gene TRBV9 combines with J gene TRBJ2-2; 8 positions agree with TRBD2. V was clipped by 0 bases and J by 1 base; unmatched bases: 5. This CDR3 is 17 amino acids long. CDR1 is SGDLS, CDR2 YYNGEE, per germline. CDR3 residues: CASSVVPSGGNTGELFF. CDR3 coding DNA: TGTGCCAGCAGCGTAGTCCCCAGCGGGGGGAACACCGGGGAGCTGTTTTTT. Full variable domain (rest looked up from reference TRBV9 and TRBJ2-2): DSGVTQTPKHLITATGQRVTLRCSPRSGDLSVYWYQQSLDQGLQFLIQYYNGEERAKGNILERFSAQQFPDLHSELNLSSLELGDSALYFCASSVVPSGGNTGELFFGEGSRLTVL.

V usage is TRBV3-1 (or the pseudogene TRBV3-2) and J usage is TRBJ2-7, with 9 bases lining up with TRBD1. The CDR3 contains 14 residues. From germline, CDR1 is LGHDT and CDR2 YNNKEL (reference sequence). V trimming: 0 bases; J trimming: 9 bases; junction bases outside the gene matches: 6. Here the CDR3 reads CASSQDHRGRGQYF. CDR3 sequence (DNA): TGTGCCAGCAGCCAAGACCACAGGGGGCGAGGGCAGTACTTC.

V gene TRBV19 combines with J gene TRBJ2-2, with 8 bases aligning to TRBD1. Germline values: CDR1 LNHDA, CDR2 SQIVND (reference sequence). With 6 bases clipped from V and 1 base from J, the junction kept 4 bases outside the gene matches. CDR3 size: 15 residues. CDR3 region: CASRSGTGNTGELFF. Here the CDR3 DNA reads TGTGCCAGTAGATCCGGGACAGGGAACACCGGGGAGCTGTTTTTT.

Comment on this clone: Mismatch with germline at one junction end may stem from a read error. This chain connects TRBV7-7 to TRBJ1-1; 7 bases match TRBD1. The CDR3 covers 15 residues. Germline CDR1 and CDR2: SSHAT and FNYEAQ (reference sequence). The CDR3 sequence: CASTTAGTENTEAFF. As DNA, the CDR3 is TGTGCTAGCACGACCGCCGGGACAGAGAACACTGAAGCTTTCTTT.

The rearrangement joins TRBV7-6 to TRBJ2-7, with D possibly TRBD2 on 5 matching bases. This CDR3 is built from 16 residues. Germline V gene lookup returns CDR1 SGHVS and CDR2 FNYEAQ. V lost 5 bases and J lost 0, with 17 bases in between. The CDR3 region is CASSGRMSGGSYEQYF. The CDR3 DNA reads TGTGCCAGCAGCGGACGAATGAGCGGTGGCTCCTACGAGCAGTACTTC.

This clone has only a few counts. This chain uses TRBV27 with TRBJ2-2; D unresolved. V lost 5 bases and J 2 bases, leaving 12 bases between the germline ends. The germline V gene encodes CDR1 MNHEY and CDR2 SMNVEV (reference sequence). CDR3 length: 15 amino acids. CDR3 residues: CASSTRFLNTGELFF. The CDR3 DNA follows: TGTGCCAGCAGTACCAGGTTCCTCAACACCGGGGAGCTGTTTTTT.

The rearrangement uses TRBV28 and TRBJ1-2; D is undetermined. Looked up from germline, CDR1 is MDHEN and CDR2 is SYDVKM. V lost 5 bases, J lost 4 bases, and 11 bases lay in between. The CDR3 covers 13 residues. CDR3 coding DNA: TGTGCCAGCAGTCCAGGAGGCCTCTATGGCTACACCTTC. It yields the protein CASSPGGLYGYTF.

The sample holds one count of this clone. The V call is TRBV27, the J call TRBJ1-2, with a possible D match to TRBD1 (6 bases). The CDR3 runs 12 residues. Germline CDR1 MNHEY, CDR2 SMNVEV (reference sequence). With 5 bases removed from V and 6 bases from J, the gap between germline ends came to 10 bases. Here the CDR3 reads CASSLAGDGYTF. Written as DNA, the CDR3 is TGTGCCAGCAGTCTCGCAGGGGATGGCTACACCTTC.

The chain is built from TRBV4-3 and TRBJ2-1; 11 positions match TRBD2. Germline CDR1 reads LGHNA; CDR2 reads YSLEER. The ends lost 3 bases at V and 6 bases at J; junction bases unmatched: 7. The CDR3 runs to 16 residues. Here the CDR3 reads CASSHLIAGGSNEQFF. In DNA, the CDR3 is TGCGCCAGCAGCCACTTAATAGCGGGGGGGTCCAATGAGCAGTTCTTC.

This chain joins TRBV3-1 (or the pseudogene TRBV3-2) and TRBJ1-1, with no clear D. This CDR3 has 13 residues. The V end lost 1 base, the J end lost 5 bases, and 8 bases lay between the germline ends. Germline assignment: CDR1 LGHDT and CDR2 YNNKEL (reference sequence). The CDR3 DNA reads as TGTGCCAGCAGCCAAGCTGAGAGTACTGAAGCTTTCTTT. This sequence encodes CASSQAESTEAFF.

The sample holds a few counts of this clone. The V and J genes are TRBV2 and TRBJ2-7; 8 bases are a match to TRBD1. The CDR3 has 15 residues. Per the germline V gene, CDR1 is SNHLY and CDR2 is FYNNEI. J gave up 1 base and V 3 bases, and 5 bases lay outside the gene matches. The CDR3 nucleotides read TGTGCCAGCAGTGAGATGGACAGGGCATCCTACGAGCAGTACTTC. It specifies CASSEMDRASYEQYF. Complete variable domain (other parts from reference TRBV2 and TRBJ2-7): EPEVTQTPSHQVTQMGQEVILRCVPISNHLYFYWYRQILGQKVEFLVSFYNNEISEKSEIFDDQFSVERPDGSNFTLKIRSTKLEDSAMYFCASSEMDRASYEQYFGPGTRLTVT.

This chain connects TRBV20-1 to TRBJ2-7, with unresolved D. With 6 bases removed from V and 2 bases from J, the gap between germline ends came to 8 bases. The CDR3 has 11 residues. Per germline, CDR1 DFQATT and CDR2 SNEGSKA (reference sequence). DNA of the CDR3: TGCAGTGCCCGTAGCACCTACGAGCAGTACTTC. This gives the protein CSARSTYEQYF.

This sequence joins TRBV9 and TRBJ2-2; TRBD1 matches 7 bases. The CDR3 has 15 residues. The ends lost 1 base at V and 7 bases at J; junction bases unmatched: 7. CDR1 is SGDLS and CDR2 is YYNGEE in the germline V gene. CDR3 loop: CASSVKPRDSGELFF. The CDR3 DNA reads as TGTGCCAGCAGCGTAAAGCCACGGGACAGCGGGGAGCTGTTTTTT.

This rearrangement joins TRBV11-2 to TRBJ1-3, with D possibly matching TRBD1 (5 bases). V dropped 5 bases and J dropped 0 bases, with 14 bases sitting between them. The CDR3 runs 16 residues. The V gene's germline CDR1 is SGHAT and CDR2 FQNNGV. In DNA, the CDR3 is TGTGCCAGCAGCGCCTACTTGGGGGGCTCTGGAAACACCATATATTTT. Its translation is CASSAYLGGSGNTIYF.